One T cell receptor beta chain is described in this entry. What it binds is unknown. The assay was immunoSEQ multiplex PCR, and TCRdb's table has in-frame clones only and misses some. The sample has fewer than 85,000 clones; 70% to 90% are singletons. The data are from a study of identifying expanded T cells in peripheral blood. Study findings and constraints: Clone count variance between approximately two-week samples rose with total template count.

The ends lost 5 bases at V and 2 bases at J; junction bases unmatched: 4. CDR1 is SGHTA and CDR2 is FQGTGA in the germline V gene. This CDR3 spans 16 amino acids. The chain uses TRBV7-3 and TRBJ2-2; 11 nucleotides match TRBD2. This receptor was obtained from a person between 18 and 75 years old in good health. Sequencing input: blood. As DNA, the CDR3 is TGTGCCAGCAGCGGGGGACTAGCGGAAAACACCGGGGAGCTGTTTTTT. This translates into CASSGGLAENTGELFF.